This record covers a single T cell receptor beta chain. The antigen it binds to is not known. One junction end does not reproduce the germline sequence, and a read error may be involved. Samples from volunteer blood donors who had recovered from COVID-19 were contributed by a second Seattle source. Collaborating institutions collected whole blood in K2EDTA tubes following their own protocols. For TCRbeta analysis, collaborators shipped samples in one of three forms: frozen whole blood, isolated PBMCs, or DNA extracted from either of those sample types. TCRbeta CDR3 regions were amplified from genomic DNA using the immunoSEQ Assay, a bias-controlled multiplex PCR. Under the source paper's analysis protocol: The number of nucleated cells in each sample was estimated by amplification of reference gene primers within the assay. Sequence reads were collapsed and filtered to measure the absolute abundance of every unique TCRbeta CDR3 rearrangement. For each sample, productive Simpson clonality was calculated as the square root of Simpson's diversity index across productive rearrangements. The source is immuneACCESS, and TCRdb retained only in-frame sequences with V and J called. Part of the clones is not carried over; for the studies checked, unresolved V genes explain less than half of this, and the remainder is unexplained. V and J calls and clone size are copied from that table; D and trimming were computed from the DNA. The sample table records 250,000 or so clones; over 75% of these occur just once. Of the sample, roughly 2% falls within the top ten clones.

The CDR3 numbers 15 residues from cysteine through phenylalanine. Solely the CDR3 DNA is kept, with 45 bases framed from the first base. Reading the germline V gene gives CDR1 SNHLY and CDR2 FYNNEI. The sample belongs to a study of blood T cell repertoires in COVID-19 (dated by TCRdb to 2019 to 2021). About the study as a whole: Samples from collaborators originated in the United States, Italy and Spain and spanned both the acute and convalescent phases of COVID-19. Deeply sampled blood TCRbeta repertoires from subjects exposed to, actively infected with, or recovered from COVID-19 were included in the dataset. Samples came from the ongoing ImmuneRACE study (first 160 participants) plus 1,254 subjects from 6 global collaborators. Sample metadata almost always included a de-identified subject ID, COVID-19 status, age in years and sex. Where available, HLA class I and class II types were obtained from metadata supplied by the sample provider rather than from assay-based typing. The material from the prospective study consisted of cDNA or gDNA derived from T cells, B-cell-depleted T cells, or PBMCs. The repertoires were made available in a free public database intended to serve as a resource for research on the immune response to SARS-CoV-2.

What the research found in general, with its limitations: How much clinical and demographic metadata was included differed by source and by participant, and the metadata was provided uncurated.

The sample consisted of peripheral blood. The receptor chain draws on TRBV2 and TRBJ2-3; 7 central nucleotides agree with TRBD2. The TCR sequence derives from a man aged 25 to 40 who had recovered from COVID-19. The bases read TGTGCCAGCAGGGAAGGTCGGGGGGGCACAGATACGCAGTATTTT. Translation gives CASREGRGGTDTQYF.